This T cell receptor (beta chain) derives from a study of regulatory T cells in long-lasting Graves disease (dated by TCRdb to about 2021). Background on the whole study: Patients with newly diagnosed Graves' disease had been on antithyroid drugs for under 3 months. Patients with persistent Graves' disease were compared with patients with newly diagnosed Graves' disease using TCR sequencing and RNA sequencing of peripheral blood. The study took place in China and was registered as a clinical trial. A total of about 35 samples underwent TCR sequencing: about 13 from persistent and around 20 from newly diagnosed Graves' disease patients. Findings and caveats that apply to the study as a whole: The small sample size was acknowledged by the authors as a limitation that may reduce accuracy. TRBV28, TRBJ1-2 and TRBJ2-5 were preferentially used in persistent disease, while TRBV20-1 and TRBJ2-1 were favored in newly diagnosed disease. Only the TCR beta chain was sequenced and analyzed. Persistent Graves' disease patients showed lower TCR Shannon entropy and fewer highly expanded clones than newly diagnosed patients, suggesting clonal expansion. Persistent patients shared more public clonotypes among themselves (under 3,000) than newly diagnosed patients did (about 900). Because the primary lesion, thyroid tissue, could not be accessed, the study looked at peripheral blood alone.

The time point tag for this specimen amounts to: newly diagnosed GD, antithyroid drugs for less than 3 months. For both TCR sequencing and RNA sequencing, RNA was extracted from PBMCs using TRIzol. The diagnosis of Graves' disease followed American Thyroid Association guidelines. The patients came from an endocrinology department in Xi'an, China. From each patient, about 9 milliliters of peripheral blood was collected into an EDTA anticoagulant tube. Ficoll Paque Plus density gradient separation was used to isolate PBMCs, and no further T cell sorting was done. An Agilent 2100 Bioanalyzer and agarose gel were used to assess RNA quality, and a NanoDrop 2000 was used to measure RNA concentration. Receptor libraries were prepared by multiplex PCR. Sequencing instrument: Illumina HiSeq 4000. TCR beta libraries were built with iRepertoire HTBI primers and Arm-PCR amplification of CDR3 regions. PCR products were gel purified before sequencing. In the authors' own workflow: A total of 62 TRBV and under 15 TRBJ segments were identified across samples and were used for gene usage analysis of CDR3 amino acid clonotypes. Filtered high-quality paired reads were merged into contigs using COPE and FqMerger. Contigs were aligned with BLAST to IMGT TRBV, TRBD and TRBJ reference genes, and CDR3 was defined per IMGT. Highly expanded clones were defined as clonotypes with a frequency above 0.1%. Shannon entropy was used to measure repertoire diversity, and the Gini coefficient was used to measure V-J evenness. Public clonotypes were defined as clonotypes shared by more than one individual. TCRdb reanalyzed the raw reads on its own, using fastp at Q25 for trimming and MiXCR for clone calling, and kept in-frame beta chains. When rows share a CDR3 protein, they turn into one entry using the most common DNA and genes. These V and J calls are TCRdb output, not the study's own analysis. This sample comprises approximately 470,000 distinct CDR3 sequences, roughly 17% of them detected only once. 12% of the sample rests with the top ten.

From its cysteine to its phenylalanine, the CDR3 spans 16 amino acids. Just CDR3 DNA is preserved here, 48 bases in frame from base 1. Taken from the germline V gene (reference sequence), the CDR1 and CDR2 loops are SEHNR and FQNEAQ. Unmatched junction bases come to 11, with V trimmed by 5 bases and J by 4 bases. In the case of this clonotype: Its target antigen remains unknown. Per-nucleotide qualities are absent, and no much larger clonotype sits a single base away.

This sample also belongs to another study, concerning T cells in Graves' hyperthyroidism and ophthalmopathy. That second report states: Stable Graves' hyperthyroidism was defined as no progression to ophthalmopathy during 18 months of follow-up. The hyperthyroidism patients were between 18 and 65 years old and newly diagnosed, with a disease duration of less than 2 months. The study excluded patients with uncontrolled infections, other autoimmune diseases, pregnancy or lactation. Clinical symptoms, serum thyroxine and TRAb, thyroid ultrasound, and orbital computed tomography formed the basis for the diagnoses. A first-round RT-PCR of the TCR CDR3 used the HTBI primer set with the Qiagen OneStep RT-PCR kit. Most expanded thyroid clonotypes (frequency above 0.001) were also detected in blood, suggesting blood repertoires may reflect thyroid immune responses. A model built on a 13 V-J signature distinguished ophthalmopathy from stable hyperthyroidism, reaching roughly 88% sensitivity and around 81% specificity in cross-validation and 80%/75% in testing. In validation, progression to ophthalmopathy was predicted by the model with roughly 71% sensitivity and 72% to 85% specificity, a median of 6.5 months before onset. To identify TCR V-J signatures that set the groups apart, the researchers used a discovery cohort of 90 to 100 patients, made up of under 50 with Graves' ophthalmopathy and 57 with stable Graves' hyperthyroidism. An independent validation cohort of fewer than 20 hyperthyroidism patients and some 15 patients who later progressed to ophthalmopathy tested prospective prediction of ophthalmopathy. For training and testing, the 110 or so patients in the discovery cohort were randomly divided in a 7:3 ratio. The study also compared thyroid tissue and blood T-cell repertoires from a handful of Graves' hyperthyroidism patients. Following sampling, methimazole starting at 30 mg daily was given to hyperthyroidism patients, and high-dose intravenous methylprednisolone was given to ophthalmopathy patients. The libraries were constructed in a second round of multiplex PCR and then size-selected and purified. Sequencing of the libraries was done on an Illumina HiSeq2000 using paired-end 100 bp reads. SOAPnuke was used to process the raw data, with reads discarded if the reads contained adapters or uncalled bases, had a mean Phred below 15, or lacked an exact constant-primer or identifier match. High-quality paired reads were merged using COPE v1.2.5, and each unique nucleotide sequence was defined as a clonotype. MiTCR v1.1 was used to align the clonotypes against IMGT TRBV, TRBD and TRBJ reference segments. Analysis was restricted to V-J combinations with a frequency above 0.0001, which covered about 99% of repertoires. A TCS score was defined as the ratio of F50 (clonal expansion) to E x V (chaos), with BLOSUM62-based TCRdist applied between CDR3 peptides within each V-J. Welch's t-statistics and random forest reduced just over 500 V-J features to under 15, which were used in a naive Bayes classifier (R e1071). Sample size was not statistically predetermined, and investigators were not blinded to group allocation. The paper describes TCR Vbeta CDR3 sequencing of around 130 peripheral blood samples, made up of around 41 ophthalmopathy patients, approximately 73 hyperthyroidism patients and approximately 17 progressor patients.

Here the chain combines TRBV7-9 and TRBJ2-7, with 10 bases in between that match TRBD2. The sample here was peripheral blood mononuclear cells (PBMCs), taken at new diagnosis, from a patient treated with antithyroid drugs. The receptor was derived from a man aged 35 to 55 with Graves disease. Donor details come from another sample of the same person, matched by shared clones. The CDR3 protein is CASSLRDTTSGYEQYF. The DNA is TGTGCCAGCAGCCTTAGGGATACGACTAGCGGGTACGAGCAGTACTTC. The CDR3, completed at both ends by the reference TRBV7-9 and TRBJ2-7 genes, gives the full variable domain DTGVSQNPRHKITKRGQNVTFRCDPISEHNRLYWYRQTLGQGPEFLTYFQNEAQLEKSRLLSDRFSAERPKGSFSTLEIQRTEQGDSAMYLCASSLRDTTSGYEQYFGPGTRLTVT.